This TCR beta chain was obtained from a study of T cells in localized non-small cell lung cancer. Findings and limits, study-wide: The study linked higher blood T cell density to longer overall survival. A median of 57 clones ranked among the top 100 in tumor appeared in adjacent lung. A single tumor region was sequenced, leaving heterogeneity possible. Uninvolved adjacent lung showed higher T cell clonality than tumor.

Sequencing was performed with immunoSEQ multiplex PCR; in TCRdb, only in-frame clones are kept and a portion is missing. The sample lists 60,000 or so clones, roughly 76% occurring once. Points on this clone: Its antigen is undetermined.

The germline CDR1 and CDR2 sequences are MNHEY and SMNVEV (reference sequence). V lost 0 bases, J lost 2 bases, and 0 bases stayed unmatched. The CDR3 loop spans 15 amino acids. The chain has TRBV27 and TRBJ1-5; 8 bases are a match to TRBD1. This TCR derives from a man aged 40 to 69 with stage II lung adenocarcinoma. Sequencing used PBMCs, obtained before any cancer treatment. CDR3 sequence: CASSLSGQGNQPQHF. In DNA form, the CDR3 reads TGTGCCAGCAGTTTATCGGGACAGGGCAATCAGCCCCAGCATTTT.